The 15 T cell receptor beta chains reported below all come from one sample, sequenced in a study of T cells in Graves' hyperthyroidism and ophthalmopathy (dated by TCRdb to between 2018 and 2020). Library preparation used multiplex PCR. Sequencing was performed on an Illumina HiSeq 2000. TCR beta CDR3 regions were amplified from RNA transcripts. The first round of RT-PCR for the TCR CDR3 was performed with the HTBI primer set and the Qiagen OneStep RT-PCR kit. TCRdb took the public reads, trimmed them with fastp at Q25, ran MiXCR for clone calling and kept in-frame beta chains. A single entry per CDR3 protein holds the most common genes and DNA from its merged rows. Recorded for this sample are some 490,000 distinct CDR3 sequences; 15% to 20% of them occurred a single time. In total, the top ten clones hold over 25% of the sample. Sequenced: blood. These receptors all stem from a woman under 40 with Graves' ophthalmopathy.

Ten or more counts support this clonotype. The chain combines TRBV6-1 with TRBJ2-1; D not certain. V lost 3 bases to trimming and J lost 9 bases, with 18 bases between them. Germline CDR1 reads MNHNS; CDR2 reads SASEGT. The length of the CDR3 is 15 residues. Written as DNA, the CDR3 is TGTGCCAGCAGTGATGCTGTAAATAAGGGTGGTGAGCAGTTCTTC. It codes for CASSDAVNKGGEQFF.

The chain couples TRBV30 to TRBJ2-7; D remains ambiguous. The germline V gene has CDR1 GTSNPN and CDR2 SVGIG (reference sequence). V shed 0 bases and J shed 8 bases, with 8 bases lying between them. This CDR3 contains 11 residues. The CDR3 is CAWSVGYQQYF. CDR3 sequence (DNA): TGTGCCTGGAGTGTGGGCTATCAGCAGTACTTC.

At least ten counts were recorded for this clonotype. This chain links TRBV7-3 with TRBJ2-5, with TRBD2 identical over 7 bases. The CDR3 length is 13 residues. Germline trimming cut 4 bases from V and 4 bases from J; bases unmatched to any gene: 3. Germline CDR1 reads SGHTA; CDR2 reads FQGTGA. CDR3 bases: TGTGCCAGCAGCTGGACTAGTGGAGAGACCCAGTACTTC. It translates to CASSWTSGETQYF. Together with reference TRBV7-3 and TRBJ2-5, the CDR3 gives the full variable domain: GAGVSQTPSNKVTEKGKYVELRCDPISGHTALYWYRQSLGQGPEFLIYFQGTGAADDSGLPNDRFFAVRPEGSVSTLKIQRTERGDSAVYLCASSWTSGETQYFGPGTRLLVL.

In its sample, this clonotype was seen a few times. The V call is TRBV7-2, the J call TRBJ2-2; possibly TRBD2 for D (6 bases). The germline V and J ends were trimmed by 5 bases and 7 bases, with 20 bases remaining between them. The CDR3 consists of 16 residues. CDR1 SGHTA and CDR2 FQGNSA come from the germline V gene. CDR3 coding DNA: TGTGCCAGCAGCCCCGGGACTTCTGCCATGGGCGGGGAGCTGTTTTTT. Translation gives CASSPGTSAMGGELFF. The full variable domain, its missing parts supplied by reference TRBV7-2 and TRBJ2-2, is GAGVSQSPSNKVTEKGKDVELRCDPISGHTALYWYRQSLGQGLEFLIYFQGNSAPDKSGLPSDRFSAERTGGSVSTLTIQRTQQEDSAVYLCASSPGTSAMGGELFFGEGSRLTVL.

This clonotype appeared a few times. The CDR3 loop is CASMGVNNQPQHF. In nucleotides, the CDR3 is TGCGCCAGCATGGGGGTGAACAATCAGCCCCAGCATTTT. The chain links TRBV10-2 to TRBJ1-5, with D possibly TRBD1 on 5 matching bases. The V gene lost 7 bases and the J gene lost 3 bases, with 10 bases spanning the gap. CDR3 length: 13 amino acids. The V gene's germline CDR1 is WSHSY and CDR2 SAAADI.

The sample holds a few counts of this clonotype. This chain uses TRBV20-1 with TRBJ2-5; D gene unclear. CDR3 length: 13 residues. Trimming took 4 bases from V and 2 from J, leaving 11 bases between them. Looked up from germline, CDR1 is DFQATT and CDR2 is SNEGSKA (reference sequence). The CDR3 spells CSAMTQEQETQYF. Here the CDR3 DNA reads TGCAGTGCTATGACCCAGGAACAAGAGACCCAGTACTTC.

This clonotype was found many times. CDR3 DNA: TGTGCCAGCAGTTTAAACGGCACCCCCTACGAGCAGTACTTC. It encodes CASSLNGTPYEQYF. The V gene is TRBV28, the J gene TRBJ2-7, with no clear D. Germline-derived CDR1 and CDR2 are MDHEN and SYDVKM. With 2 bases removed from V and 2 bases from J, the gap between germline ends came to 10 bases. CDR3 length: 14 amino acids.

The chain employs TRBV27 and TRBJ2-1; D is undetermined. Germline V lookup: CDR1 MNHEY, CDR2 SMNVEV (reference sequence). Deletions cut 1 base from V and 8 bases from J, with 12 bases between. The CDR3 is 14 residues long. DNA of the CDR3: TGTGCCAGCAGTTTATTGTTGGAAGGGTATGAGCAGTTCTTC. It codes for CASSLLLEGYEQFF.

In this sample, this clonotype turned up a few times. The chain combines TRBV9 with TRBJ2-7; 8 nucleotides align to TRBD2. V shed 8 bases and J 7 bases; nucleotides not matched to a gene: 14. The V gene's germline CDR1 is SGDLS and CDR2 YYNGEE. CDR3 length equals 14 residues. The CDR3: CASRPGLAEKEQYF. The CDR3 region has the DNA TGTGCCAGTCGCCCCGGACTAGCTGAGAAGGAGCAGTACTTC.

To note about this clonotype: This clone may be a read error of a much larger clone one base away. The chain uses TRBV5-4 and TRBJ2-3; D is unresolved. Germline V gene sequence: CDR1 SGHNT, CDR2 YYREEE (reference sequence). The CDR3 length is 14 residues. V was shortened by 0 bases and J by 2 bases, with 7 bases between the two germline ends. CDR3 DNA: TGTGCCAGCAGCTTGGCCCAGGACACAGATACGCAGTATTTT. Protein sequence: CASSLAQDTDTQYF.

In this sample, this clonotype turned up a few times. Here the CDR3 DNA reads TGTGCCAGCACCCTTACCCCCCCAGCGTACAATGAGCAGTTCTTC. This sequence encodes CASTLTPPAYNEQFF. V and J are TRBV12-3 or TRBV12-4 and TRBJ2-1; D not certain. CDR3 length equals 15 residues. Trimming shortened V by 7 bases and J by 4 bases, and 17 bases separated the two germline ends.

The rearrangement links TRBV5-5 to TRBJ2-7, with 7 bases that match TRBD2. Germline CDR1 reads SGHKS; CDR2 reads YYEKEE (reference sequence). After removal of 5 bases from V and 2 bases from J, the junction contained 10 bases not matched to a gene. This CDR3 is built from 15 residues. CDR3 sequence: CASRTASGMAYEQYF. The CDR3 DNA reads TGTGCCAGCAGAACCGCTAGCGGAATGGCCTACGAGCAGTACTTC.

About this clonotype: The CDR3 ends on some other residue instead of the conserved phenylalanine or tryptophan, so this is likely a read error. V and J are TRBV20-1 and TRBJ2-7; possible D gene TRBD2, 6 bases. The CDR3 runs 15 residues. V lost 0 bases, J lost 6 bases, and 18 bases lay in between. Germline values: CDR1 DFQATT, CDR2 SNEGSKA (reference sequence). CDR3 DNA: TGCAGTGCTAGAGATCACGGGGGTGTCTCTCTCGAGCAGTACCTC. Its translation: CSARDHGGVSLEQYL.

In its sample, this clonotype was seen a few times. The CDR3 spells CSAANGREPSNTGELFF. The CDR3 nucleotides are TGCAGTGCGGCTAATGGGCGGGAGCCTTCGAACACCGGGGAGCTGTTTTTT. This chain uses TRBV20-1 with TRBJ2-2; 7 bases align to TRBD2. The germline gives CDR1 DFQATT, CDR2 SNEGSKA (reference sequence). This CDR3 has 17 amino acids. V lost 6 bases to trimming and J lost 0 bases; unmatched junction nucleotides: 13.

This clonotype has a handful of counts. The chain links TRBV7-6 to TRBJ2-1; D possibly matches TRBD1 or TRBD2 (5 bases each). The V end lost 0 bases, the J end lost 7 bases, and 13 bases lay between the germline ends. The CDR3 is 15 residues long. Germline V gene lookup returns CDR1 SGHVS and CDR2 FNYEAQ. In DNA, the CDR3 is TGTGCCAGCAGCTTAGCCGGGACGGTTTGGAATGAGCAGTTCTTC. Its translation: CASSLAGTVWNEQFF.